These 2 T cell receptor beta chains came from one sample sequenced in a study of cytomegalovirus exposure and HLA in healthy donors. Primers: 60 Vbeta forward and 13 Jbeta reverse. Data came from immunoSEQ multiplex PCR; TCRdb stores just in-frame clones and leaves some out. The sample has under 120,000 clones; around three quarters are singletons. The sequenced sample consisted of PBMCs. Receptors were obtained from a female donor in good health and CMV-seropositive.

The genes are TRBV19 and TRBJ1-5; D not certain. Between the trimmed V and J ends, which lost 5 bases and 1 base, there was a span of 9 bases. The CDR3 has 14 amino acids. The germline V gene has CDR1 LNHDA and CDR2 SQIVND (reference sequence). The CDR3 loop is CASSRRGSNQPQHF. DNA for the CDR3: TGTGCCAGTAGTCGTCGGGGAAGCAATCAGCCCCAGCATTTT.

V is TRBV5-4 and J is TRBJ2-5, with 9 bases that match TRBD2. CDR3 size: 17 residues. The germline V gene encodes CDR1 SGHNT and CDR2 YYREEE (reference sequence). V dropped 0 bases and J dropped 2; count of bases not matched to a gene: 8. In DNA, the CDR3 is TGTGCCAGCAGCTTGGGGCGCGCGGGGGGGATTCAAGAGACCCAGTACTTC. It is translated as CASSLGRAGGIQETQYF.